The 14 T cell receptor beta chains below all came from one sample that was sequenced in a study of cytomegalovirus exposure and HLA in healthy donors. The PCR employed 60 Vbeta primers together with 13 Jbeta primers. Sequenced by immunoSEQ multiplex PCR; TCRdb stores in-frame clones only, minus some. The sample yields roughly 180,000 clones, more than 65% seen once. Sequences were obtained from PBMCs. Receptors were obtained from a girl aged 2-9 years in good health and CMV-seropositive.

This clone was counted once. V gene TRBV7-9 combines with J gene TRBJ2-7; TRBD1 matches at 9 bases. In germline, CDR1 is SEHNR, CDR2 FQNEAQ (reference sequence). V lost 1 base to trimming and J lost 2 bases; unmatched junction nucleotides: 3. The CDR3 is made up of 15 amino acids. CDR3 sequence reads: CASSLGTGVTYEQYF. Written as DNA, the CDR3 is TGTGCCAGCAGCTTAGGGACAGGGGTGACCTACGAGCAGTACTTC.

The rearrangement uses TRBV11-3 and TRBJ2-2, with 8 bases lining up with TRBD2. There are 14 residues in the CDR3. CDR1 is SGHNT, CDR2 YENEEA, per germline. The J segment lost 8 bases and the V segment lost 5 bases, leaving 7 bases of the junction unmatched. CDR3 nucleotides: TGTGCCAGCAGCCCGGGGGGGGGTGCAGGGGAGCTGTTTTTT. Translation gives CASSPGGGAGELFF.

The V call is TRBV19, the J call TRBJ2-7, with 12 bases matching TRBD2. The germline V gene has CDR1 LNHDA and CDR2 SQIVND (reference sequence). V dropped 3 bases and J dropped 3; count of bases not matched to a gene: 6. CDR3 size: 16 residues. The CDR3 loop is CASSIRTSGEYYEQYF. The CDR3 bases are TGTGCCAGTAGTATCCGGACTAGCGGGGAGTACTACGAGCAGTACTTC.

V gene TRBV9 combines with J gene TRBJ2-7, with 15 bases that match TRBD2. Trimming at V came to 2 bases and at J to 2 bases, leaving 5 bases not matched to a gene. The V gene's germline CDR1 is SGDLS and CDR2 YYNGEE. The CDR3 is made up of 17 amino acids. CDR3 loop: CASSVGLAGGPPYEQYF. CDR3 nucleotides: TGTGCCAGCAGCGTCGGACTAGCGGGGGGGCCACCCTACGAGCAGTACTTC.

This clone was seen just once. V and J are TRBV14 and TRBJ1-4; D might be TRBD1 (6 bases). Germline V gives CDR1 SGHDN, CDR2 FVKESK. The V end lost 1 base, the J end lost 10 bases, and 16 bases lay between the germline ends. The CDR3 length is 15 residues. The chain's CDR3 is CASSQGGTTSGKLFF. CDR3 DNA: TGTGCCAGCAGCCAAGGAGGGACAACGAGCGGAAAACTGTTTTTT. The full variable domain, completed using reference TRBV14 and TRBJ1-4, is EAGVTQFPSHSVIEKGQTVTLRCDPISGHDNLYWYRRVMGKEIKFLLHFVKESKQDESGMPNNRFLAERTGGTYSTLKVQPAELEDSGVYFCASSQGGTTSGKLFFGSGTQLSVL.

The gene calls are TRBV6-5 and TRBJ2-7; 10 nucleotides line up with TRBD2. The CDR3 has 16 amino acids. V lost 4 bases to trimming and J lost 4 bases; unmatched junction nucleotides: 10. Germline lookup yields CDR1 MNHEY and CDR2 SVGAGI. The CDR3 DNA sequence: TGTGCCAGCAGTTTTTCCCTAGCGGGAGCTGGGTACGAGCAGTACTTC. It specifies CASSFSLAGAGYEQYF.

V gene TRBV30 combines with J gene TRBJ1-1, with TRBD1 identical over 7 bases. Germline V gene data show CDR1 as GTSNPN and CDR2 as SVGIG (reference sequence). Germline trimming cut 4 bases from V and 4 bases from J; bases unmatched to any gene: 6. The CDR3 covers 13 residues. Here the CDR3 reads CAWKTGVGTEAFF. DNA of the CDR3: TGTGCCTGGAAAACAGGGGTGGGCACTGAAGCTTTCTTT.

V gene TRBV9 combines with J gene TRBJ1-1; D gene ambiguous. Germline assignment: CDR1 SGDLS and CDR2 YYNGEE. The V and J ends lost 1 base and 0 bases respectively, with 4 bases between them. The CDR3 has 13 amino acids. CDR3 DNA: TGTGCCAGCAGCGTACTTTTGAACACTGAAGCTTTCTTT. Translated: CASSVLLNTEAFF.

The rearrangement uses TRBV16 and TRBJ1-1, with D possibly being TRBD1 (5 bases). The germline V gene encodes CDR1 KGHSY and CDR2 FQNENV. The V gene lost 5 bases and the J gene lost 2 bases, with 15 bases spanning the gap. The CDR3 contains 15 residues. CDR3 in DNA: TGTGCCAGCAGCAGCCATCGGGGGTTTAACACTGAAGCTTTCTTT. Its translation is CASSSHRGFNTEAFF.

The chain recombines TRBV5-4 with TRBJ1-2; no reliable D call. CDR1 is SGHNT and CDR2 is YYREEE in the germline V gene (reference sequence). The CDR3 runs 15 residues. V lost 0 bases to trimming and J lost 4 bases, with 13 bases between them. The CDR3 DNA reads as TGTGCCAGCAGCTTGGGGGGAGGCAGTAGCTATGGCTACACCTTC. Translation: CASSLGGGSSYGYTF.

The V gene is TRBV30, the J gene TRBJ1-2, with TRBD1 as a possible D gene (5 bases). The CDR3 is 14 amino acids. Between the trimmed V and J ends, which lost 0 bases and 13 bases, there was a span of 21 bases. Germline V lookup: CDR1 GTSNPN, CDR2 SVGIG (reference sequence). As DNA, the CDR3 is TGTGCCTGGAGTGTTCCCGCCAAAAGTAGGGGTTGCACCTTC. As protein: CAWSVPAKSRGCTF.

The V gene is TRBV10-3, the J gene TRBJ1-1, with D perhaps TRBD1 (5 bases). V was pared by 0 bases and J by 6 bases, with 11 bases between. The CDR3 length is 14 residues. Germline values: CDR1 ENHRY, CDR2 SYGVKD. CDR3 coding DNA: TGTGCCATCAGTGAGTCAACGGGGGGACCTGAAGCTTTCTTT. Its protein product is CAISESTGGPEAFF.

The chain combines TRBV30 with TRBJ1-1; D not resolved. The V end was cut by 0 bases, the J end by 8 bases, with 7 bases between. Germline values: CDR1 GTSNPN, CDR2 SVGIG (reference sequence). CDR3 size: 11 residues. Here the CDR3 DNA reads TGTGCCTGGAGTGTAACGCGAGAAGCTTTCTTT. Protein product: CAWSVTREAFF.

The rearrangement uses TRBV14 and TRBJ2-3; 11 nucleotides align to TRBD2. Germline values: CDR1 SGHDN, CDR2 FVKESK. Unmatched junction bases numbered 8, after V lost 6 bases and J lost 6 bases. The length of the CDR3 is 15 residues. The CDR3 DNA reads TGTGCCAGCAGTGCACTAGCGGGAGAGACGGATACGCAGTATTTT. Amino acids: CASSALAGETDTQYF.